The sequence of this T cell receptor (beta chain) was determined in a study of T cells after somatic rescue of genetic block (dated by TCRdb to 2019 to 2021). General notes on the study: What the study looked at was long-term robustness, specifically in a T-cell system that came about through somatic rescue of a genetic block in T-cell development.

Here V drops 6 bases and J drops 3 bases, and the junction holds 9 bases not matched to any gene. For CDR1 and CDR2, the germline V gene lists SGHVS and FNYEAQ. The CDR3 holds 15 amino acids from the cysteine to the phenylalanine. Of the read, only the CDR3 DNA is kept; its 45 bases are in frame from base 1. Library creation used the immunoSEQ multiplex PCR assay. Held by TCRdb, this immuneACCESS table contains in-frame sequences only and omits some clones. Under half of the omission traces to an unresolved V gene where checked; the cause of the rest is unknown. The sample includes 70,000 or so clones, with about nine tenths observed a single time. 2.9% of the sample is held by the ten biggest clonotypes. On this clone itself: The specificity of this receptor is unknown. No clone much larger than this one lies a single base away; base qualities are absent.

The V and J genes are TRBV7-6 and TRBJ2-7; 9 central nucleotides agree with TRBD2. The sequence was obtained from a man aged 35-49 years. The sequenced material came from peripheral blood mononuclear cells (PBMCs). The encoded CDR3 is CASRNGTSQSYEQYF. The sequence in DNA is TGTGCCAGCAGGAATGGGACTAGCCAGAGCTACGAGCAGTACTTC.